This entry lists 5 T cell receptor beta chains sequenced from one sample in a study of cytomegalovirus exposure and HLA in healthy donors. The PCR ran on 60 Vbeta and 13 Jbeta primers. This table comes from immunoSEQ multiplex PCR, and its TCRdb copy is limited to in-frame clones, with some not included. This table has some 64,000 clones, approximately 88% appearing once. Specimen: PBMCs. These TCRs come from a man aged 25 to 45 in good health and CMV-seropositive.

Written as DNA, the CDR3 is TGTGCCAGCAGCTTAGTGGCGGGAACCTCGGAGCAGTACTTC. Protein sequence: CASSLVAGTSEQYF. The genes are TRBV7-9 and TRBJ2-7; D perhaps matches TRBD2 (6 bases). The CDR3 covers 14 residues. Germline V lookup: CDR1 SEHNR, CDR2 FQNEAQ (reference sequence). The germline V and J ends were trimmed by 1 base and 7 bases, with 14 bases remaining between them.

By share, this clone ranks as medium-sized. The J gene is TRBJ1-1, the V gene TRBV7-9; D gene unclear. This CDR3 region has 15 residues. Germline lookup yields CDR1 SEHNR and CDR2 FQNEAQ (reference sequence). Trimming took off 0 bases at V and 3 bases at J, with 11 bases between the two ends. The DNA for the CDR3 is TGTGCCAGCAGCTTAGCTGTGGGCGTCTACACTGAAGCTTTCTTT. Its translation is CASSLAVGVYTEAFF.

In nucleotides, the CDR3 is TGTGCCAGCAGTTTCCGGCAGACAGGGCCAAATGAGCAGTTCTTC. Translation gives CASSFRQTGPNEQFF. The rearrangement joins TRBV28 to TRBJ2-1; 7 bases match TRBD1. Germline lookup yields CDR1 MDHEN and CDR2 SYDVKM. The CDR3 contains 15 residues. Losses at the gene ends were 3 bases for V and 7 bases for J; bases not matched to a gene: 9.

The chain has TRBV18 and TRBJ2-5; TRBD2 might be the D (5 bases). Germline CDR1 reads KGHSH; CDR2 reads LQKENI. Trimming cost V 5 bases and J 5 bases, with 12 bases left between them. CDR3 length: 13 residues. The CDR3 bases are TGTGCCAGCTCAAACGGGGAGCGGGAGACCCAGTACTTC. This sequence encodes CASSNGERETQYF.

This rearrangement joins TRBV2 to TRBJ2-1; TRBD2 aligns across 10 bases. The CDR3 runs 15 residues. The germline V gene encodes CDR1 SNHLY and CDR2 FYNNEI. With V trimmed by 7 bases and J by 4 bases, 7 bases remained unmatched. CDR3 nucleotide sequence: TGTGCCAGCAAGGGGGCTAGCGGGAGATACAATGAGCAGTTCTTC. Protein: CASKGASGRYNEQFF. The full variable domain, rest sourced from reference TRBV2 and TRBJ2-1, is EPEVTQTPSHQVTQMGQEVILRCVPISNHLYFYWYRQILGQKVEFLVSFYNNEISEKSEIFDDQFSVERPDGSNFTLKIRSTKLEDSAMYFCASKGASGRYNEQFFGPGTRLTVL.